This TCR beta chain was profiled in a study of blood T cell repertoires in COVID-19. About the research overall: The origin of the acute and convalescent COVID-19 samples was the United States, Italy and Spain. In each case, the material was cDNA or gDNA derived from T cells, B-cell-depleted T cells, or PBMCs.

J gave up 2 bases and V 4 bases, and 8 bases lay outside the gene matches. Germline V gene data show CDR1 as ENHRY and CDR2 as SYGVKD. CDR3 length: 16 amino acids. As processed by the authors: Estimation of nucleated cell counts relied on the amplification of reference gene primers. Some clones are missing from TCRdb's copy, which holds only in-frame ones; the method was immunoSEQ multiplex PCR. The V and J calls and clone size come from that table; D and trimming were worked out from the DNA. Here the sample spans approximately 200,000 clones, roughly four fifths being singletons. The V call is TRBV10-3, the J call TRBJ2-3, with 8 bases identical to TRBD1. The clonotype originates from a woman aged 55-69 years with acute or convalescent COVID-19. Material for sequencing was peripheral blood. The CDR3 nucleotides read TGTGCCATCAGTGCCGACAGGGGTTTCAACACAGATACGCAGTATTTT. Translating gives CAISADRGFNTDTQYF.